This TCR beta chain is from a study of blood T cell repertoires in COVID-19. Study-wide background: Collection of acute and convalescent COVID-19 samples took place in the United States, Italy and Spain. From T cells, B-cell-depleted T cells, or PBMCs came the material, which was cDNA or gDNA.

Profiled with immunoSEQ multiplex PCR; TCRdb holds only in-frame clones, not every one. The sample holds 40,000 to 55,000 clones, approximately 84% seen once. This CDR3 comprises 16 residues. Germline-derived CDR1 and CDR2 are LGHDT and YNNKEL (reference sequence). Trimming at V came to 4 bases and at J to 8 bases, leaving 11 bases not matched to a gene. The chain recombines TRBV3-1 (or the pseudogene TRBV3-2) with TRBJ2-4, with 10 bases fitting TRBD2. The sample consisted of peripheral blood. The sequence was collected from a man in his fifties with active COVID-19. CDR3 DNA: TGTGCCAGCAGCCTGACTAGCGGGTCGAGTATGGACATTCAGTACTTC. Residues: CASSLTSGSSMDIQYF.